The 27 T cell receptor beta chains listed next were all sequenced from one sample in a study of blood T cell repertoires in COVID-19. Repertoires were generated with immunoSEQ multiplex PCR, while TCRdb's copy carries only in-frame clones and drops some. Here the sample spans over 150,000 clones, around 83% being singletons. Sequencing input: PBMCs or T cells enriched from blood (not recorded which). Receptors originate from a man aged 35 to 55 who had recovered from COVID-19.

The count of this clone is one. The V and J genes are TRBV5-1 and TRBJ1-2; D is undetermined. Trimming shortened V by 4 bases and J by 8 bases, and 15 bases separated the two germline ends. The germline gives CDR1 SGHRS, CDR2 YFSETQ. This CDR3 comprises 13 residues. The CDR3 sequence is CASSRTVIEGYTF. CDR3 in DNA: TGCGCCAGCAGCCGCACAGTAATTGAAGGCTACACCTTC.

The chain combines TRBV6-5 with TRBJ1-2; D not resolved. The CDR3 consists of 15 residues. Germline V lookup: CDR1 MNHEY, CDR2 SVGAGI. Trimming stripped 6 bases from V and 2 bases from J, with 16 bases between. The CDR3 nucleotides read TGTGCCAGCAGCTGGGAGACACGGAAAAACTATGGCTACACCTTC. It encodes CASSWETRKNYGYTF.

V and J are TRBV7-9 and TRBJ2-1; TRBD1 matches at 10 bases. The CDR3 runs 13 residues. With 4 bases clipped from V and 15 bases from J, the junction kept 9 bases outside the gene matches. Germline V gene lookup returns CDR1 SEHNR and CDR2 FQNEAQ (reference sequence). CDR3 in amino acids: CASSSQGQGGPFF. CDR3 nucleotide sequence: TGTGCCAGCAGCTCTCAAGGACAGGGGGGTCCGTTCTTC.

J is TRBJ2-3 and V is TRBV11-2; D is possibly TRBD1 (5 bases). The CDR3 contains 14 residues. V gave up 2 bases and J gave up 4 bases, with 10 bases separating them. CDR1 and CDR2 from the germline V gene are SGHAT and FQNNGV. Here the CDR3 reads CASSLKWGADTQYF. Written as DNA, the CDR3 is TGTGCCAGCAGCTTAAAGTGGGGCGCAGATACGCAGTATTTT.

The J gene is TRBJ2-4, the V gene TRBV2, with a weak D call TRBD1 (5 bases). The germline gives CDR1 SNHLY, CDR2 FYNNEI. Trimming removed 4 bases at V and 9 bases at J, with 19 bases between. This CDR3 spans 15 amino acids. The CDR3 DNA reads TGTGCCAGCAGTGTGCAGGGTGTAGGGTTCGGCATTCAGTACTTC. This codes for CASSVQGVGFGIQYF.

The chain employs TRBV18 and TRBJ1-2; D ambiguous. Germline V gene data show CDR1 as KGHSH and CDR2 as LQKENI. This CDR3 spans 13 amino acids. Trimming left V 1 base short and J 10 bases short, with 13 bases between. In DNA, the CDR3 is TGTGCCAGCTCACCACAGTACCCGAGATTCTACACCTTC. Its protein is CASSPQYPRFYTF.

In DNA, the CDR3 is TGTGCCAGCAGTCCGACAGGGGATGGCTACACCTTC. As protein: CASSPTGDGYTF. This rearrangement joins TRBV6-5 to TRBJ1-2, with 8 bases matching TRBD1. CDR3 length: 12 residues. V gave up 5 bases and J gave up 6 bases; unmatched junction bases: 2. Per the germline V gene, CDR1 is MNHEY and CDR2 is SVGAGI.

The V gene is TRBV19, the J gene TRBJ1-1; D uncertain. This CDR3 comprises 13 residues. Looked up from germline, CDR1 is LNHDA and CDR2 is SQIVND (reference sequence). Trimming cost V 8 bases and J 4 bases, with 14 bases left between them. CDR3: CASLLKGGTEAFF. CDR3 nucleotides: TGTGCCAGTCTCCTTAAGGGAGGCACTGAAGCTTTCTTT.

This clone came up once. The rearrangement uses TRBV24-1 and TRBJ2-1; perhaps TRBD1 as D (5 bases). CDR1 KGHDR and CDR2 SFDVKD come from the germline V gene. Deletions cut 2 bases from V and 4 bases from J, with 17 bases between. The CDR3 contains 17 residues. CDR3 nucleotides: TGTGCCACCAGTGATTCCCCAGGTAGGGGTGGGTACAATGAGCAGTTCTTC. Encoded protein: CATSDSPGRGGYNEQFF.

The chain employs TRBV19 and TRBJ2-1; 11 bases line up with TRBD2. Germline V lookup: CDR1 LNHDA, CDR2 SQIVND (reference sequence). Trimming at V came to 6 bases and at J to 5 bases, leaving 9 bases not matched to a gene. This CDR3 is built from 16 residues. CDR3 sequence (DNA): TGTGCCAGTAGCAACGTACTAGCGGGGGTCAACAATGAGCAGTTCTTC. It translates to CASSNVLAGVNNEQFF.

The chain recombines TRBV27 with TRBJ2-7; 9 nucleotides line up with TRBD1. This CDR3 spans 14 amino acids. V was pared by 7 bases and J by 5 bases, with 9 bases of the junction left unmatched. Germline V gene lookup returns CDR1 MNHEY and CDR2 SMNVEV (reference sequence). The CDR3: CASTGQGLPHEQYF. The DNA for the CDR3 is TGTGCCAGCACCGGACAGGGGCTCCCCCACGAGCAGTACTTC.

This clone was counted only a few times. V is TRBV28 and J is TRBJ2-1; D may be TRBD1 (5 bases). The germline V gene has CDR1 MDHEN and CDR2 SYDVKM. V dropped 4 bases and J dropped 5 bases, with 15 bases sitting between them. The CDR3 has 15 residues. The CDR3 loop is CASSSFDSSNNEQFF. The CDR3 bases are TGTGCCAGCAGTTCATTTGACAGTTCCAACAATGAGCAGTTCTTC.

The chain recombines TRBV12-5 with TRBJ1-1; the D gene is possibly TRBD1 (6 bases). Germline CDR1 reads LGHNT; CDR2 reads FRNRAP. V gave up 0 bases and J gave up 8 bases, with 19 bases separating them. The CDR3 extends over 16 amino acids. CDR3 region: CASGLVAGSSGVEAFF. In DNA form, the CDR3 reads TGTGCTAGTGGTTTGGTAGCCGGTTCATCAGGGGTAGAAGCTTTCTTT.

The V call is TRBV5-8, the J call TRBJ2-1; 10 positions match TRBD2. With 6 bases clipped from V and 3 bases from J, the junction kept 0 bases outside the gene matches. The CDR3 totals 13 residues. In germline, CDR1 is SGHTS, CDR2 YDEGEE. CDR3 sequence: CASTSGGYNEQFF. The CDR3 nucleotides are TGTGCCAGCACTAGCGGGGGCTACAATGAGCAGTTCTTC.

The sample holds one count of this clone. This rearrangement joins TRBV27 to TRBJ2-5, with TRBD2 identical over 7 bases. The length of the CDR3 is 14 residues. J lost 5 bases, V lost 3 bases, and 6 bases had no gene match. Per germline, CDR1 MNHEY and CDR2 SMNVEV (reference sequence). This CDR3 is CASSLFGGWETQYF. Written as DNA, the CDR3 is TGTGCCAGCAGTTTGTTCGGGGGGTGGGAGACCCAGTACTTC.

V and J are TRBV18 and TRBJ1-4; D is possibly TRBD1 (5 bases). V was shortened by 1 base and J by 7 bases, with 7 bases between the two germline ends. This CDR3 spans 13 amino acids. Per germline, CDR1 KGHSH and CDR2 LQKENI. CDR3 in amino acids: CASSPQGSEKLFF. In nucleotides, the CDR3 is TGTGCCAGCTCACCACAGGGGTCTGAAAAACTGTTTTTT. Combining the CDR3 with reference TRBV18 and TRBJ1-4 gives the whole variable domain NAGVMQNPRHLVRRRGQEARLRCSPMKGHSHVYWYRQLPEEGLKFMVYLQKENIIDESGMPKERFSAEFPKEGPSILRIQQVVRGDSAAYFCASSPQGSEKLFFGSGTQLSVL.

CDR3 sequence reads: CASSWGQDSPLHF. The CDR3 DNA is TGTGCCAGCAGTTGGGGACAGGATTCACCCCTCCACTTT. The gene calls are TRBV27 and TRBJ1-6; 8 nucleotides match TRBD1. CDR1 MNHEY and CDR2 SMNVEV come from the germline V gene (reference sequence). With V trimmed by 4 bases and J by 8 bases, 1 base remained unmatched. The CDR3 sequence is 13 residues long.

The chain is built from TRBV24-1 and TRBJ1-3; 10 bases are shared with TRBD1. CDR1 is KGHDR and CDR2 is SFDVKD in the germline V gene. V trimming: 5 bases; J trimming: 3 bases; junction bases outside the gene matches: 3. CDR3 length equals 15 residues. CDR3 sequence: CATSVGQGDGNTIYF. CDR3 nucleotide sequence: TGTGCCACCAGTGTCGGACAGGGGGATGGAAACACCATATATTTT.

This clone was recorded only once. Possible read error: a much larger clone is one base away. This sample includes further DNA sequences coding for the same CDR3. The chain carries TRBV6-4 and TRBJ2-2; D may be TRBD2 (6 bases). V was shortened by 3 bases and J by 0 bases, with 8 bases between the two germline ends. CDR3 length equals 15 residues. The germline V gene has CDR1 MRHNA and CDR2 SNTAGT. CDR3 loop: CASSEGLANTGELFF. The CDR3 DNA reads as TGTGCCAGCAGTGAGGGACTCGCGAACACCGGGGAGCTGTTTTTT.

V usage is TRBV9 and J usage is TRBJ2-2; D is possibly TRBD1 (6 bases). Trimming stripped 0 bases from V and 7 bases from J, with 13 bases between. This CDR3 has 15 amino acids. Germline CDR1 and CDR2: SGDLS and YYNGEE. As DNA, the CDR3 is TGTGCCAGCAGCGTAGACCCTGGGGGCAACGGGGAGCTGTTTTTT. It encodes CASSVDPGGNGELFF. The full variable domain, with the rest looked up from reference TRBV9 and TRBJ2-2, is DSGVTQTPKHLITATGQRVTLRCSPRSGDLSVYWYQQSLDQGLQFLIQYYNGEERAKGNILERFSAQQFPDLHSELNLSSLELGDSALYFCASSVDPGGNGELFFGEGSRLTVL.

The chain employs TRBV7-9 and TRBJ1-1; D not resolved. This CDR3 spans 15 amino acids. The germline V gene encodes CDR1 SEHNR and CDR2 FQNEAQ (reference sequence). Trimming removed 4 bases from V and 7 bases from J, with 19 bases in between. The CDR3 bases are TGTGCCAGCAGCTCTTTCCGCGATCCCCGCGGTGAAGCTTTCTTT. Translation: CASSSFRDPRGEAFF.

The chain is built from TRBV5-4 and TRBJ1-1; 8 bases fit TRBD1. Germline values: CDR1 SGHNT, CDR2 YYREEE (reference sequence). The ends lost 4 bases at V and 11 bases at J; junction bases unmatched: 13. The CDR3 covers 14 residues. This CDR3 reads CASSAGQGSFTAFF. The CDR3 nucleotides are TGTGCCAGCAGCGCCGGACAGGGTAGTTTTACGGCTTTCTTT.

J is TRBJ1-1 and V is TRBV5-6, with TRBD1 as a possible D gene (6 bases). V shed 3 bases and J shed 7 bases, with 16 bases lying between them. Per germline, CDR1 SGHDT and CDR2 YYEEEE. The CDR3 is 14 residues long. Here the CDR3 DNA reads TGTGCCAGCAGCTCGGACAGAGTTTCTCTTGAAGCTTTCTTT. This translates into CASSSDRVSLEAFF. The variable domain in full, completed from reference TRBV5-6 and TRBJ1-1, reads DAGVTQSPTHLIKTRGQQVTLRCSPKSGHDTVSWYQQALGQGPQFIFQYYEEEERQRGNFPDRFSGHQFPNYSSELNVNALLLGDSALYLCASSSDRVSLEAFFGQGTRLTVV.

The V gene is TRBV12-3 or TRBV12-4, the J gene TRBJ1-2; no reliable D call. CDR3 length: 12 amino acids. V dropped 3 bases and J dropped 8 bases, with 10 bases sitting between them. In nucleotides, the CDR3 is TGTGCCAGCAGTTTTGGGCCACAGGGCTACACCTTC. It codes for CASSFGPQGYTF.

The rearrangement links TRBV25-1 to TRBJ2-5; no firm D call. V lost 1 base to trimming and J lost 3 bases, with 9 bases between them. The germline V gene encodes CDR1 MGHDK and CDR2 SYGVNS. The CDR3 is 14 residues long. The CDR3 spells CASSELAHKETQYF. The CDR3 bases are TGTGCCAGCAGTGAATTGGCACATAAAGAGACCCAGTACTTC.

V and J are TRBV12-5 and TRBJ1-1, with a tentative D call TRBD1 (5 bases). From germline, CDR1 is LGHNT and CDR2 FRNRAP. The V and J ends lost 4 bases and 12 bases respectively, with 21 bases between them. The length of the CDR3 is 14 residues. The CDR3 nucleotides are TGTGCTAGTGGTTCTTTGACAGCGGGTGTGGTAACTTTCTTT. Encoded protein: CASGSLTAGVVTFF.

The J gene is TRBJ1-6, the V gene TRBV6-5; tentatively, D is TRBD1 (5 bases). Between the trimmed V and J ends, which lost 2 bases and 9 bases, there was a span of 11 bases. Germline CDR1 is MNHEY and CDR2 is SVGAGI. CDR3 length: 14 amino acids. The CDR3 DNA is TGTGCCAGCAGTTACGGGCGGGGACTTTCACCCCTCCACTTT. This gives the protein CASSYGRGLSPLHF.